The 24 T cell receptor beta chains presented below share a single source sample, sequenced in a study of blood T cells in healthy people across ages. A J-beta primer mix and a sample-barcoded 5' primer were used in a second PCR of roughly 7 to 12 cycles. MiXCR was run by TCRdb on the 5' RACE reads, yielding one entry per CDR3 protein. The sample contains a few hundred thousand distinct CDR3 sequences, about 25% of which appear only once. The sample was blood. These receptors were taken from a woman in her 70s in good health.

As regards this clonotype: This may arise from a read error, as a much more abundant clone is one base away. The rearrangement links TRBV10-3 to TRBJ2-7; D is uncertain. CDR3 length: 11 amino acids. From germline, CDR1 is ENHRY and CDR2 SYGVKD. CDR3 coding DNA: TGTGCCGTCAGGAACACCTACGAGCAGTACTTC. It yields the protein CAVRNTYEQYF.

The J gene is TRBJ2-5, the V gene TRBV2; D perhaps matches TRBD2 (7 bases). CDR1 is SNHLY and CDR2 is FYNNEI in the germline V gene. CDR3 size: 13 residues. Trimming cost V 8 bases and J 5 bases, with 15 bases left between them. The CDR3 protein is CASREGGRETQYF. CDR3 DNA sequence: TGTGCCAGCCGAGAGGGGGGGCGGGAGACCCAGTACTTC.

In this sample, this clonotype turned up a few times. This chain connects TRBV7-9 to TRBJ1-2, with D possibly being TRBD1 (5 bases). The CDR3 has 11 residues. Trimming removed 10 bases from V and 1 base from J, with 7 bases in between. Germline lookup yields CDR1 SEHNR and CDR2 FQNEAQ (reference sequence). CDR3 sequence reads: CAIRDNYGYTF. The CDR3 nucleotides read TGTGCCATCAGGGATAACTATGGCTACACCTTC.

The genes are TRBV4-2 and TRBJ2-1; a possible D gene is TRBD2 (5 bases). Germline V gene data show CDR1 as LGHNA and CDR2 as YNFKEQ. Trimming stripped 3 bases from V and 6 bases from J, with 15 bases between. The CDR3 has 15 amino acids. CDR3 in DNA: TGTGCCAGCAGCCAGGCGGGCTTCACGGGCAATGAGCAGTTCTTC. As protein: CASSQAGFTGNEQFF.

V and J are TRBV29-1 and TRBJ2-5; 8 bases align to TRBD2. The junction had 9 bases not matched to a gene; V was cut back by 5 bases and J by 1 base. The CDR3 runs to 15 residues. Germline V gives CDR1 SQVTM, CDR2 ANQGSEA. The CDR3 DNA sequence: TGCAGCGTTCCAAGGGCGGGGGGTGGCCAAGAGACCCAGTACTTC. Protein sequence: CSVPRAGGGQETQYF.

The chain joins TRBV9 to TRBJ1-2, with 7 bases fitting TRBD1. Trimming cost V 0 bases and J 4 bases; bases outside gene matches: 6. Germline lookup yields CDR1 SGDLS and CDR2 YYNGEE. The CDR3 contains 15 residues. As DNA, the CDR3 is TGTGCCAGCAGCGTAGTAGGGGGCCGACCCTATGGCTACACCTTC. Translated, it gives CASSVVGGRPYGYTF.

A remark on this clonotype: A much larger clone lies one base from this, so it may be a read error. The chain recombines TRBV6-6 with TRBJ2-5; D is uncertain. V was trimmed by 6 bases and J by 2 bases, leaving 1 base between them. The germline V gene encodes CDR1 MNHNY and CDR2 SVGAGI (reference sequence). The CDR3 covers 10 residues. CDR3 bases: TGTGCCAGCAGGCAAGAGACCCAGTACTTC. Its translation: CASRQETQYF.

The chain employs TRBV24-1 and TRBJ2-5; 9 bases are shared with TRBD1. The last part of the DNA fits TRBJ2-7 better; the J call may be wrong. The CDR3 extends over 16 amino acids. CDR1 KGHDR and CDR2 SFDVKD come from the germline V gene. Here the CDR3 reads CATSDRPGTGIHEQYF. The CDR3 bases are TGTGCCACCAGTGATCGCCCTGGGACAGGGATCCACGAGCAGTACTTC.

This clonotype turned up a few times. This rearrangement joins TRBV5-1 to TRBJ1-2, with TRBD1 identical over 8 bases. With 0 bases clipped from V and 11 bases from J, the junction kept 6 bases outside the gene matches. The CDR3 totals 13 residues. CDR1 is SGHRS and CDR2 is YFSETQ in the germline V gene. The CDR3 region is CASSLAGTGGYTF. The DNA of the CDR3 is TGCGCCAGCAGCTTGGCGGGAACAGGGGGTTACACCTTC.

V and J are TRBV29-1 and TRBJ2-2, with D uncertain. The V end was cut by 5 bases, the J end by 0 bases, with 13 bases between. CDR3 length equals 15 residues. Germline CDR1 is SQVTM and CDR2 is ANQGSEA. CDR3 region: CSVNSGSANTGELFF. The CDR3 DNA reads as TGCAGCGTTAATTCAGGCTCCGCGAACACCGGGGAGCTGTTTTTT.

Points on this clonotype: The junction shows a germline mismatch at one end, possibly a read error. This chain links TRBV2 with TRBJ1-1; D unresolved. The CDR3 is 15 amino acids. Germline assignment: CDR1 SNHLY and CDR2 FYNNEI. This chain's CDR3 is CTSSELGLPNTEAFF. Here the CDR3 DNA reads TGTACCAGCAGTGAATTAGGACTCCCGAACACTGAAGCTTTCTTT. Supplemented by reference TRBV2 and TRBJ1-1, the full variable domain reads EPEVTQTPSHQVTQMGQEVILRCVPISNHLYFYWYRQILGQKVEFLVSFYNNEISEKSEIFDDQFSVERPDGSNFTLKIRSTKLEDSAMYFCTSSELGLPNTEAFFGQGTRLTVV.

V gene TRBV6-2 or TRBV6-3 combines with J gene TRBJ2-5; D remains ambiguous. TRBJ2-7 explains the end of the DNA better; the J call may be wrong. Germline V gene data show CDR1 as MNHEY and CDR2 as SVGEGT. This CDR3 comprises 12 residues. The CDR3 reads CASSRLIYEQYF. The CDR3 coding sequence is TGTGCCAGCAGTCGACTGATTTACGAGCAGTACTTC.

This chain connects TRBV9 to TRBJ1-5; D not certain. The CDR3 runs 14 residues. Germline V gives CDR1 SGDLS, CDR2 YYNGEE. Trimming took 0 bases from V and 9 from J, leaving 13 bases between them. The CDR3 is CASSVADGEWPQHF. CDR3 DNA: TGTGCCAGCAGCGTAGCGGATGGGGAATGGCCCCAGCATTTT.

This clonotype occurred a few times. This chain joins TRBV7-6 and TRBJ2-7, with TRBD2 matching over 9 bases. CDR3 length: 16 residues. The V and J ends lost 1 base and 4 bases, in that order; junction bases with no gene match: 8. CDR1 is SGHVS and CDR2 is FNYEAQ in the germline V gene. This chain's CDR3 is CASSLESGGNSYEQYF. In nucleotides, the CDR3 is TGTGCCAGCAGCTTAGAAAGCGGGGGGAACTCGTACGAGCAGTACTTC.

This clonotype was detected a few times. At one end the junction does not follow the germline gene, possibly because of a read error. J is TRBJ1-2 and V is TRBV20-1; D remains unclear. The CDR3 spans 11 residues. Germline values: CDR1 DFQATT, CDR2 SNEGSKA (reference sequence). The CDR3 is CSASENSGYTF. In DNA, the CDR3 is TGCAGTGCTAGTGAAAACTCTGGCTACACCTTC.

This chain links TRBV29-1 with TRBJ2-4; maybe TRBD1 (6 bases). The V gene lost 5 bases and the J gene lost 2 bases, with 10 bases spanning the gap. The CDR3 covers 13 residues. In germline, CDR1 is SQVTM, CDR2 ANQGSEA. The CDR3: CSVRQGTKNIQYF. The CDR3 DNA is TGCAGCGTTCGTCAGGGGACCAAAAACATTCAGTACTTC.

The chain recombines TRBV20-1 with TRBJ1-1; no firm D call. V lost 0 bases to trimming and J lost 4 bases, with 15 bases between them. Germline V gene sequence: CDR1 DFQATT, CDR2 SNEGSKA (reference sequence). The CDR3 covers 15 residues. The CDR3 coding sequence is TGCAGTGCTAGAGATATAAGAGTCGGGAGCACTGAAGCTTTCTTT. It translates to CSARDIRVGSTEAFF.

The V call is TRBV25-1, the J call TRBJ1-5; 7 positions agree with TRBD1. Germline values: CDR1 MGHDK, CDR2 SYGVNS. The CDR3 extends over 16 amino acids. V was clipped by 3 bases and J by 2 bases; unmatched bases: 7. The CDR3 DNA reads as TGTGCCAGCAGTGATTCCAGGGGGTCGGGCAATCAGCCCCAGCATTTT. Its translation is CASSDSRGSGNQPQHF.

This chain connects TRBV6-2 or TRBV6-3 to TRBJ1-1; D uncertain. V lost 6 bases to trimming and J lost 11 bases, with 22 bases between them. This CDR3 contains 14 residues. Germline V gene lookup returns CDR1 MNHEY and CDR2 SVGEGT. In DNA form, the CDR3 reads TGTGCCAGCAGACCCCCTGTTGGAGGGCCTCCGGCTTTCTTT. This gives the protein CASRPPVGGPPAFF.

This chain joins TRBV5-1 and TRBJ2-7; 7 bases map to TRBD1. The CDR3 is made up of 15 amino acids. The V and J ends lost 5 bases and 6 bases, in that order; junction bases with no gene match: 14. Germline CDR1 SGHRS, CDR2 YFSETQ. Written as DNA, the CDR3 is TGCGCCAGCAGGCCAAACGACAGGGTGCTGGGCGAGCAGTACTTC. Encoded protein: CASRPNDRVLGEQYF.

V and J are TRBV7-9 and TRBJ2-1; perhaps TRBD2 as D (7 bases). CDR3 length: 15 amino acids. V lost 3 bases and J 4 bases, leaving 13 bases between the germline ends. The V gene's germline CDR1 is SEHNR and CDR2 FQNEAQ (reference sequence). This CDR3 reads CASSLGGRLYNEQFF. CDR3 nucleotide sequence: TGTGCCAGCAGCTTGGGGGGGCGCCTTTACAATGAGCAGTTCTTC. Full variable domain (missing parts from reference TRBV7-9 and TRBJ2-1): DTGVSQNPRHKITKRGQNVTFRCDPISEHNRLYWYRQTLGQGPEFLTYFQNEAQLEKSRLLSDRFSAERPKGSFSTLEIQRTEQGDSAMYLCASSLGGRLYNEQFFGPGTRLTVL.

The V call is TRBV29-1, the J call TRBJ2-3; 9 nucleotides line up with TRBD2. With V trimmed by 1 base and J by 1 base, 3 bases remained unmatched. The CDR3 contains 15 residues. Germline V lookup: CDR1 SQVTM, CDR2 ANQGSEA. The CDR3 coding sequence is TGCAGCGTTGAAGGGGTAGCGGGGGGCACAGATACGCAGTATTTT. Protein sequence: CSVEGVAGGTDTQYF.

This clonotype was seen more than once but under ten times. In DNA, the CDR3 is TGTGCCAGCAGCTTAGCCCCACAGGGATTAGGAAATGAGCAGTTCTTC. It yields the protein CASSLAPQGLGNEQFF. The chain links TRBV7-2 to TRBJ2-1; D is possibly TRBD1 (6 bases). The ends were cut back, 0 bases at V and 7 bases at J, with 16 bases in the middle. Germline CDR1 is SGHTA and CDR2 is FQGNSA. The CDR3 spans 16 residues.

This clonotype was found a few times. V usage is TRBV7-2 and J usage is TRBJ2-5; D remains unclear. The germline V gene encodes CDR1 SGHTA and CDR2 FQGNSA. Trimming took off 5 bases at V and 1 base at J, with 11 bases between the two ends. The CDR3 has 14 residues. CDR3 amino acids: CASSLRNPQETQYF. CDR3 DNA: TGTGCCAGCAGCCTTCGGAACCCCCAAGAGACCCAGTACTTC. The whole variable domain, filled in from reference TRBV7-2 and TRBJ2-5, reads GAGVSQSPSNKVTEKGKDVELRCDPISGHTALYWYRQSLGQGLEFLIYFQGNSAPDKSGLPSDRFSAERTGGSVSTLTIQRTQQEDSAVYLCASSLRNPQETQYFGPGTRLLVL.